This section outlines one T cell receptor (beta chain) sequence together with its context. The antigen is not known. The data belong to a study of blood T cells in healthy people across ages. Combining a sample-barcoded 5' primer with a J-beta primer mix, a second PCR ran for roughly 7 to 11 cycles. TCRdb ran MiXCR on the 5' RACE reads and lists one entry per CDR3 protein. Found here are about 930,000 distinct CDR3 sequences, 25% to 35% of them singletons; the top ten hold around 9.6%. Study-wide results and limits: Per million T cells, TCR beta diversity dropped roughly linearly as age increased. Any conclusive comparison of naive versus antigen-experienced cells was prevented by using unsorted PBMCs. There was no known CMV status for donors, so expanded clonotype changes were possibly confounded.

From germline, CDR1 is MDHEN and CDR2 SYDVKM. V was clipped by 7 bases and J by 4 bases; unmatched bases: 10. The CDR3 is made up of 15 amino acids. These same data were also listed under a study on T cells of mothers and their children. That work contributes: All extracted RNA went into cDNA synthesis, about 1.4 ug per 15 ul.

Specimen: blood. The rearrangement joins TRBV28 to TRBJ1-1; 9 nucleotides agree with TRBD1. The receptor's source is a woman aged 40 to 50 in good health. The CDR3 DNA is TGTGCCAGCACCCGAAGGGGACAGGGACCCACTGAAGCTTTCTTT. It yields the protein CASTRRGQGPTEAFF.